This T cell receptor (beta chain) was sequenced for a study of Graves' ophthalmopathy and Graves' hyperthyroidism. Study-level findings and limits: A majority of expanded thyroid clonotypes exceeding 0.001 frequency were likewise present in blood.

Researchers took RNA transcripts and amplified TCR beta CDR3 regions from them. Investigators did first-round RT-PCR with HTBI primers, then second-round multiplex PCR. MiXCR was run by TCRdb on the multiplex PCR reads, yielding one entry per CDR3 protein. This sample yields 1 million to 1.3 million distinct CDR3 sequences, of which about 38% are seen a single time; around 10% belongs to the top ten. The CDR3 length is 15 residues. Trimming cost V 2 bases and J 2 bases, with 13 bases left between them. The germline V gene encodes CDR1 SGHTA and CDR2 FQGNSA. In its sample, this clonotype was seen a few times. Its antigen is not identified. The diagnosis was founded upon clinical symptoms, serum thyroxine, TRAb, thyroid ultrasound and orbital computed tomography.

This chain connects TRBV7-2 to TRBJ2-7, with a tentative D call TRBD1 (5 bases). The sequence was obtained from an adult man with Graves' hyperthyroidism. The material sequenced was peripheral blood or thyroid tissue (not recorded which). The DNA for the CDR3 is TGTGCCAGCAGCTTATTCAGGGCTAGTCCCTACGAGCAGTACTTC. It yields the protein CASSLFRASPYEQYF.